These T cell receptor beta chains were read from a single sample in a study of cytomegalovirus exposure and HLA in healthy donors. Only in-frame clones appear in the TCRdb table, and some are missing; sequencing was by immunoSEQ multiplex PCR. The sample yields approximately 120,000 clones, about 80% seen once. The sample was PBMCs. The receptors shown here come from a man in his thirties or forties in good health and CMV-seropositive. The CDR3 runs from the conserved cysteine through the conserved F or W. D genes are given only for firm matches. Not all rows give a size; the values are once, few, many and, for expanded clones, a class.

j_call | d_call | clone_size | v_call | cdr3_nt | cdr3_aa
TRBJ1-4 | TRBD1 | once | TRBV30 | TGTGCCTGGAGTGGACAGGGGGAAAAACTGTTTTTT | CAWSGQGEKLFF
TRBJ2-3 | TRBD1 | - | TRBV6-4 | TGTGCCAGCGCGACAAGGGGGCTCACAGATACGCAGTATTTT | CASATRGLTDTQYF
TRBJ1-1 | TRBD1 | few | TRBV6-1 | TGTGCCAGCAGTGGACAGGGACGATACACTGAAGCTTTCTTT | CASSGQGRYTEAFF
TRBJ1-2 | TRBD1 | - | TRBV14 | TGTGCCAGCAGCCAAGATTGGGCAGGGGGCAATGGCTACACCTTC | CASSQDWAGGNGYTF
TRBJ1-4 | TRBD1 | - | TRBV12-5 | TGTGCTAGTGGTTCGAGGGACAGTTCACACCCTCAGGGGAATGAAAAACTGTTTTTT | CASGSRDSSHPQGNEKLFF
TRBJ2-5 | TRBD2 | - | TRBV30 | TGTGCCTTGACCCACCGGGGGGGGGAGACCCAGTACTTC | CALTHRGGETQYF
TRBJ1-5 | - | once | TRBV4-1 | TGCGCCAGCAGCCAAGTTGGGGCCCAGCCCCAGCATTTT | CASSQVGAQPQHF
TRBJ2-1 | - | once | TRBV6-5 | TGTGCCAGCAGGCAAAGCGGGCTGGGGAATGAGCAGTTCTTC | CASRQSGLGNEQFF
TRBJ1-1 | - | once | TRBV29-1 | TGCAGCGTTGTTGGAGGGATCACTGAAGCTTTCTTT | CSVVGGITEAFF
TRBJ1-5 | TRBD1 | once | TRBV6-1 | TGTGCCAGCAGTGGCCGGGACAGGGGACCTAATCAGCCCCAGCATTTT | CASSGRDRGPNQPQHF
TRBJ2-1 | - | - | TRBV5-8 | TGTGCCAGCACCTTCGGTCGAGGGGAGCAGTTCTTC | CASTFGRGEQFF
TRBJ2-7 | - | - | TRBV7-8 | TGTGCCAGCGTCCCCAACACCTACGAGCAGTACTTC | CASVPNTYEQYF
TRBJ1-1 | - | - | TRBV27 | TGTGCCAGCAGTTCCCCCGACAGAAACACTGAAGCTTTCTTT | CASSSPDRNTEAFF
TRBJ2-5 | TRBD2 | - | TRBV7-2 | TGTGCCAGCAGCTTAGGGGGTAGCGGGGCCCCTCGGGCCCAGTACTTC | CASSLGGSGAPRAQYF
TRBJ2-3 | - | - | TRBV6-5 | TGTGCCAGCAGTTACTACCAGGGCGGGACCACAGATACGCAGTATTTT | CASSYYQGGTTDTQYF
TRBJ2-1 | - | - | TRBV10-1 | TGCGCCAGCAGTGAGGGTCCTGGCTATGAGCAGTTCTTC | CASSEGPGYEQFF
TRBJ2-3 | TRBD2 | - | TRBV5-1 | TGCGCCAGCAGCTTGGGGCTAGCGGGGGCAGGGGATACGCAGTATTTT | CASSLGLAGAGDTQYF
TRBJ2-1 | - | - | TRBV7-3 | TGTGCCAGCAGCTTTGGGCAGGCCGACAATGAGCAGTTCTTC | CASSFGQADNEQFF
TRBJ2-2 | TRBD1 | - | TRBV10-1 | TGCGCCAGCAGTGACGGGACAGCAACCGGGGAGCTGTTTTTT | CASSDGTATGELFF
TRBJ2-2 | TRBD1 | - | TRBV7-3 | TGTGCCAGCACCGACAGGGGTACCGGGGAGCTGTTTTTT | CASTDRGTGELFF
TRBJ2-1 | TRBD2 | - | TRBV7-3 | TGTGCCAGCAGCTTGAGTCTAGCGGGGTCCAATGAGCAGTTCTTC | CASSLSLAGSNEQFF
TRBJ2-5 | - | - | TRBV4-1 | TGCGCCAGCAGCCAAGAACTAATCGGCCTGGCCCCGGACCAAGAGACCCAGTACTTC | CASSQELIGLAPDQETQYF
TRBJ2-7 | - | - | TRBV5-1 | TGCGCCAGCAGCTCTGGCCCTTACGAGCAGTACTTC | CASSSGPYEQYF
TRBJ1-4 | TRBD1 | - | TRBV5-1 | TGCGCCAGCAGCTTAGGGACAGGGTCTGAAAAACTGTTTTTT | CASSLGTGSEKLFF
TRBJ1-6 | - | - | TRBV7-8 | TGTGCCAGCAGCACTTATAATTCACCCCTCCACTTT | CASSTYNSPLHF
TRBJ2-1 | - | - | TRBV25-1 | TGTGCCAGCAGTGAATATTACTCCTACAATGAGCAGTTCTTC | CASSEYYSYNEQFF
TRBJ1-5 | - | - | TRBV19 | TGTGCCAGTAGTGGCATCTCGGGAATCTATAGCAATCAGCCCCAGCATTTT | CASSGISGIYSNQPQHF
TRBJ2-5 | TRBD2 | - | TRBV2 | TGTGCCAGCAGTGAAGCCGCCCGGGGGGTCGGGGAGACCCAGTACTTC | CASSEAARGVGETQYF
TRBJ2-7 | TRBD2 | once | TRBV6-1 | TGTGCCACCCTCGGGGGGGACTACGAGCAGTACTTC | CATLGGDYEQYF
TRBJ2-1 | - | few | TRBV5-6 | TGTGCCAGCAGCCCGGTGGACTCGGAGCAGTTCTTC | CASSPVDSEQFF
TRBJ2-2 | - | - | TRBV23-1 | TGCGCCAGCAGTCCCATGCGGGTATTAAACACCGGGGAGCTGTTTTTT | CASSPMRVLNTGELFF
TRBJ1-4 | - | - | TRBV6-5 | TGTGCCAGCAGTTACCAGGGTGCTAATGAAAAACTGTTTTTT | CASSYQGANEKLFF
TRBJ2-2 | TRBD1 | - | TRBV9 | TGTGCCAGCAGCCCGGACAGGGGGTGGACCGGGGAGCTGTTTTTT | CASSPDRGWTGELFF
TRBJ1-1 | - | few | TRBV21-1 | TGTGCCAGCAGCACTCCCTGGGACATTGAAGCTTTCTTT | CASSTPWDIEAFF
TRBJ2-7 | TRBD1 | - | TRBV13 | TGTGCCAGCAGCTTAGGGACAGGGGTGTCCTACGAGCAGTACTTC | CASSLGTGVSYEQYF
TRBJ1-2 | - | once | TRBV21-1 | TGTGCCAGCAGCAAGTGTTGGTTGAGGCCGCGGAACTATGGCTACACCTTC | CASSKCWLRPRNYGYTF
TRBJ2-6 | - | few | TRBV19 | TGTGCCAGTAGTATTCAGGGAGGGGCCAACGTCCTGACTTTC | CASSIQGGANVLTF
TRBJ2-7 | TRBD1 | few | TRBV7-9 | TGTGCCAGCAGCTTAGAGGGACAGGGGGCGTACGAGCAGTACTTC | CASSLEGQGAYEQYF
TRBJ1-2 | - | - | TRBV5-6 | TGTGCCAGCAGCATCCCCCAGGCTAACTATGGCTACACCTTC | CASSIPQANYGYTF
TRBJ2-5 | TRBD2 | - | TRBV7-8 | TGTGCCAGCAGCCCCAGACCCGTACGGGGAGGGGAGCAGTACTTC | CASSPRPVRGGEQYF
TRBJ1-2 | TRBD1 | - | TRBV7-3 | TGTGCCAGCAGCTTATCAGGGGGGTATGGCTACACCTTC | CASSLSGGYGYTF
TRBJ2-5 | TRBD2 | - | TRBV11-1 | TGTGCCAGCCGGAGCGGATCGGGAGGGCAAGAGACCCAGTACTTC | CASRSGSGGQETQYF
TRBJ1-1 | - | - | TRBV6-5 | TGTGCCAGCAGCCCGGGATTTTATATTGAAGCTTTCTTT | CASSPGFYIEAFF
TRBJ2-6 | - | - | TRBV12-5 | TGTGCTAGCCAGGCCTCTGGGGCCAACGTCCTGACTTTC | CASQASGANVLTF
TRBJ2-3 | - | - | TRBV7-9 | TGTTCCTCCGATCCGTCTGGGGCCAACACAGATACGCAGTATTTT | CSSDPSGANTDTQYF
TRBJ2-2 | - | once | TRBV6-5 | TGTGCCAGCAGTTACACCCCAGGGCCCTTGGGGGAGCTGTTTTTT | CASSYTPGPLGELFF
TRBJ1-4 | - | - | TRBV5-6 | TGTGCCAGCAGCTTTTCCAGGGTCGGCGAAAAACTGTTTTTT | CASSFSRVGEKLFF
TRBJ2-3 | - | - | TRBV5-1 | TGCGCCAGCAGCATGGGTCTGGGGGCGACAGATACGCAGTATTTT | CASSMGLGATDTQYF
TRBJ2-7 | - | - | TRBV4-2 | TGTGCCAGCAGCCAAGAGGGTATACCAGGGTTTGTCATCTACGAGCAGTACTTC | CASSQEGIPGFVIYEQYF
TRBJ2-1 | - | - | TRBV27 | TGTGCCAGCAGTTTATCTCTCACTACCCTAAGCTTCGGGGGTCTGGATGAGCAGTTCTTC | CASSLSLTTLSFGGLDEQFF
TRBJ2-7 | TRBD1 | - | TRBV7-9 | TGTGCCAGCAGCGCATGGGACAGGGGAGGCTACGAGCAGTACTTC | CASSAWDRGGYEQYF
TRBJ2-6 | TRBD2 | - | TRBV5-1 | TGCGCCAGCAGCCTCTATGTACTAGCGGGGTATTCTGGGGCCAACGTCCTGACTTTC | CASSLYVLAGYSGANVLTF
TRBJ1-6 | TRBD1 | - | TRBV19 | TGTGCCAGTAGTATTGGGGAGACAGGGGTTTCACCCCTCCACTTT | CASSIGETGVSPLHF
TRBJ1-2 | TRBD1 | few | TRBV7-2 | TGTGCCAGCAGCTTAGGGACAGGACCTAACTATGGCTACACCTTC | CASSLGTGPNYGYTF
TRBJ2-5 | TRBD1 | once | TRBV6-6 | TGTGCCAGCACGCGACAGGGGCAAGAGACCCAGTACTTC | CASTRQGQETQYF
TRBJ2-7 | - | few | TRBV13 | TGTGCCAGCAGCTCCCGCGGGCCCTACGAGCAGTACTTC | CASSSRGPYEQYF
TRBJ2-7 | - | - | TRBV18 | TGTGCCAGCTCACCTCCGGCGGGGGCGGATTACGAGCAGTACTTC | CASSPPAGADYEQYF
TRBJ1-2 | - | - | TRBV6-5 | TGTGCCAGCACTTTGGGAGGGGGACGAGGCTACACCTTC | CASTLGGGRGYTF